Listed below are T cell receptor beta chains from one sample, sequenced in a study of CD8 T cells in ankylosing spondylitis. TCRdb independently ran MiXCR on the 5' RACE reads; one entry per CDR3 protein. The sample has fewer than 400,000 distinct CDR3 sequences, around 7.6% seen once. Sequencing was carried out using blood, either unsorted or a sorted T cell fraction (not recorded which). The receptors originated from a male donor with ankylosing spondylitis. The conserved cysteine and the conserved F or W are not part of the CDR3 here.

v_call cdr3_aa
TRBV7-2 ASSPSRLSHEQY
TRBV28 ASSSDSAHQETQY
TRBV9 ASSGGTRDNTY
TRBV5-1 ASSLVAGGTSYEQY
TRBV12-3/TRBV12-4 ASSLAGGRAGELF
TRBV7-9 ASRSSGTVYGYT
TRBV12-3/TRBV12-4 ASSRITDTQY
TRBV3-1 ASRLEASGRGEQY
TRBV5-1 ASSLDPGLAFGTQY
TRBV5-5 ASSVSAGPFGETQY
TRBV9 ASSVAPDRVEKLF
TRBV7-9 ASSLAGERWTQY
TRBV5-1 ASSRLGGDTQY
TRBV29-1 SVTGDGANVLT
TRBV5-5 ASTLRQIYNEQF
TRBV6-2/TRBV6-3 ASRRTSGSSYEQY
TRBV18 ASSPNAGYEQY
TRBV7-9 ASSLAGHYEQY
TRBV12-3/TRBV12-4 ASSQAGTGGNTIY
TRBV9 ASSEHSRNSGNTIY
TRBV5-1 ASSVDRAAGELF
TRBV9 ASSVGRRTEAF
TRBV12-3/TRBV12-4 ASTLGGAKPQH
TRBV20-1 SANAGLANADTQY